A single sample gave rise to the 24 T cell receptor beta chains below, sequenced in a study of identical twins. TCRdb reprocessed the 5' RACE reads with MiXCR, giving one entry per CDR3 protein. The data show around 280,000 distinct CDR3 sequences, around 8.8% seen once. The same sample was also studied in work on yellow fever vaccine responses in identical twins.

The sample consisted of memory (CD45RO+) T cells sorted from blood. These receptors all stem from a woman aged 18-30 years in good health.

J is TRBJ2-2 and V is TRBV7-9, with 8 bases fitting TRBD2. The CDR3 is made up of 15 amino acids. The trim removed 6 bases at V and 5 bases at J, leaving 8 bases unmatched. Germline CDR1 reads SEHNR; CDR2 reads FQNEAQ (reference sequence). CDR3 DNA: TGTGCCAGCAGTTATCCGGGACTAGTGACCGGGGAGCTGTTTTTT. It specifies CASSYPGLVTGELFF.

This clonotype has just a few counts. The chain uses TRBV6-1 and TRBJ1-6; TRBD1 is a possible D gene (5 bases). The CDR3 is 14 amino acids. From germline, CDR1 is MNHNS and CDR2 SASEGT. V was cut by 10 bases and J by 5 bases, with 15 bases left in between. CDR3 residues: CATQGTAHNSPLHF. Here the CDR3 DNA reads TGTGCCACACAAGGGACGGCTCATAATTCACCCCTCCACTTT.

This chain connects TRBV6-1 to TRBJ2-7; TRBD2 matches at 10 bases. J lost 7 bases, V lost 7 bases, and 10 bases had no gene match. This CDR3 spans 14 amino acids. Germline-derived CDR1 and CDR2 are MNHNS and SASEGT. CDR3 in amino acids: CASNILAGVREQYF. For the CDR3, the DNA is TGTGCCAGCAATATCCTAGCGGGAGTCCGGGAGCAGTACTTC.

This CDR3 is CASRLPSLFGELFF. CDR3 DNA: TGTGCCAGCAGACTACCAAGCCTTTTCGGGGAGCTGTTTTTT. V gene TRBV7-9 combines with J gene TRBJ2-2; D remains unclear. V gave up 6 bases and J gave up 7 bases, with 15 bases separating them. The CDR3 consists of 14 residues. Per germline, CDR1 SEHNR and CDR2 FQNEAQ (reference sequence). The full variable domain, in which reference TRBV7-9 and TRBJ2-2 provide the parts outside the CDR3, is DTGVSQNPRHKITKRGQNVTFRCDPISEHNRLYWYRQTLGQGPEFLTYFQNEAQLEKSRLLSDRFSAERPKGSFSTLEIQRTEQGDSAMYLCASRLPSLFGELFFGEGSRLTVL.

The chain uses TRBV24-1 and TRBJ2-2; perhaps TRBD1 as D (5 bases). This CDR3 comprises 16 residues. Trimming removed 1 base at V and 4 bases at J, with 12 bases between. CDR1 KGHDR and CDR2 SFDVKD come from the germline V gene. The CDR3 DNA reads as TGTGCCACCAGTGATTTTCAGGGATCAAGCACCGGGGAGCTGTTTTTT. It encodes CATSDFQGSSTGELFF.

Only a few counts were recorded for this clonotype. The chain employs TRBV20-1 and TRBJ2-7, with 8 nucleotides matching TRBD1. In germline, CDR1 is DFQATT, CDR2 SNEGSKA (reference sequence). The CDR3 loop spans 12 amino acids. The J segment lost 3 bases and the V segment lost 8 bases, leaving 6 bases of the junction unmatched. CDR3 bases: TGCAGTCCTAAGACAGGGGTCTACGAGCAGTACGTC. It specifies CSPKTGVYEQYV.

The CDR3 nucleotides read TGTGCCAGCAGTTTAGTTAGTCGGTCGAATTCACCCCTCCACTTT. This encodes CASSLVSRSNSPLHF. J is TRBJ1-6 and V is TRBV28, with unresolved D. The CDR3 contains 15 residues. V lost 2 bases, J lost 7 bases, and 12 bases lay in between. Germline CDR1 and CDR2: MDHEN and SYDVKM. Filled out from reference TRBV28 and TRBJ1-6, the complete variable domain reads DVKVTQSSRYLVKRTGEKVFLECVQDMDHENMFWYRQDPGLGLRLIYFSYDVKMKEKGDIPEGYSVSREKKERFSLILESASTNQTSMYLCASSLVSRSNSPLHFGNGTRLTVT.

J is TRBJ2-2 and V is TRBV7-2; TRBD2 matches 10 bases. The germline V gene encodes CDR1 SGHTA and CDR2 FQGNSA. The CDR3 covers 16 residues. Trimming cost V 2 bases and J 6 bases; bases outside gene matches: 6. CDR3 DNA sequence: TGTGCCAGCAGCTTACCAGCGGGGGGGCCCTCCGGGGAGCTGTTTTTT. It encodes CASSLPAGGPSGELFF.

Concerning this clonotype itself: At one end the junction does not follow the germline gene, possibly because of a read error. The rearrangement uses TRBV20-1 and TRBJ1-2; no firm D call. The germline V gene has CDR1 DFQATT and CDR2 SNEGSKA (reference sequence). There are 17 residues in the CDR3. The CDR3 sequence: CSARDTLKPDYLGGYTF. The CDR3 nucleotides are TGCAGCGCTAGAGATACGTTGAAGCCAGATTATTTAGGGGGCTACACCTTC.

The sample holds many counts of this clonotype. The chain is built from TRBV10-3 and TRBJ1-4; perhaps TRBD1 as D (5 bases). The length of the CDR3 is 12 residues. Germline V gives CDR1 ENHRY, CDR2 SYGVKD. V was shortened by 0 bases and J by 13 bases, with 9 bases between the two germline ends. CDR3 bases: TGTGCCATCAGTGAGTCTGTGGACACACTGTTTTTT. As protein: CAISESVDTLFF.

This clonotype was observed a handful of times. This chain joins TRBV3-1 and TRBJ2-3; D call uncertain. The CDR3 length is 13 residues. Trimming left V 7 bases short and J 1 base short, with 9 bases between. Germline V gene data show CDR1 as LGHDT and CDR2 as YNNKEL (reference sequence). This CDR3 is CASTPWGTDTQYF. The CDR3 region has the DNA TGTGCCAGCACCCCCTGGGGCACAGATACGCAGTATTTT.

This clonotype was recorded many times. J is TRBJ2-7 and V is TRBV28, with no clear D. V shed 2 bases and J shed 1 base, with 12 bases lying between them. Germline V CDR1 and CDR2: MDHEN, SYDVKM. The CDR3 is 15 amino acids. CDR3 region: CASSLIRTLSYEQYF. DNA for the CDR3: TGTGCCAGCAGTTTAATCCGGACGTTATCCTACGAGCAGTACTTC.

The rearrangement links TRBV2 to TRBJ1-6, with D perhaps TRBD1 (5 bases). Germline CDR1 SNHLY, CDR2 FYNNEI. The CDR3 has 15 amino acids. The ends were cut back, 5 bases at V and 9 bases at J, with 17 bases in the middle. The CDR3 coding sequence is TGTGCCAGCAGTCTCCTGGGACTGAAGACTTCACCCCTCCACTTT. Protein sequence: CASSLLGLKTSPLHF. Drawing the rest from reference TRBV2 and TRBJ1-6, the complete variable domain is EPEVTQTPSHQVTQMGQEVILRCVPISNHLYFYWYRQILGQKVEFLVSFYNNEISEKSEIFDDQFSVERPDGSNFTLKIRSTKLEDSAMYFCASSLLGLKTSPLHFGNGTRLTVT.

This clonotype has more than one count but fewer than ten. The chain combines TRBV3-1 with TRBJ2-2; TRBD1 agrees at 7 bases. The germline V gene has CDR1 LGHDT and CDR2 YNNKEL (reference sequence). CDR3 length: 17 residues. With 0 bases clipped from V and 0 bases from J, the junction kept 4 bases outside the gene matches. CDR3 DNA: TGTGCCAGCAGCCAAGATAAGACAGGGCCGAACACCGGGGAGCTGTTTTTT. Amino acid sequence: CASSQDKTGPNTGELFF.

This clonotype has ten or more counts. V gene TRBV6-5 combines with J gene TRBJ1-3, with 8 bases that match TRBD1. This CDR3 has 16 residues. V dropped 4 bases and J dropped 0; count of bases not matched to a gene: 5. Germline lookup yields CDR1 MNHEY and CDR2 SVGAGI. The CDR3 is CASSSRTGLSGNTIYF. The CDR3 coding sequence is TGTGCCAGCAGTTCGCGGACAGGGCTCTCTGGAAACACCATATATTTT.

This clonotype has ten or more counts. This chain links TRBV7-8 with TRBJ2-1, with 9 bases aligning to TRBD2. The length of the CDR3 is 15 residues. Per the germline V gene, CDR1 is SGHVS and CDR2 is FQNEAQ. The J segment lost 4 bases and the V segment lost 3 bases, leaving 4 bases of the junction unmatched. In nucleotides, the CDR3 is TGTGCCAGCAGCTTGGGCGGGAGGGAATACAATGAGCAGTTCTTC. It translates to CASSLGGREYNEQFF.

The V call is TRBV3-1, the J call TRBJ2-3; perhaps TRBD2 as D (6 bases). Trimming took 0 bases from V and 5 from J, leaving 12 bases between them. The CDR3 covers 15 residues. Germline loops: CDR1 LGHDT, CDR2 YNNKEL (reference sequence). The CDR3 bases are TGTGCCAGCAGCCAAGATGTAGGAGGGATAGATACGCAGTATTTT. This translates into CASSQDVGGIDTQYF.

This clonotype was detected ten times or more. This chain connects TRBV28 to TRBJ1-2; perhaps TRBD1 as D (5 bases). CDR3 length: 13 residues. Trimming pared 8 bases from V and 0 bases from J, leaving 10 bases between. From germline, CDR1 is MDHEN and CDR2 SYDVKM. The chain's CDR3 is CASRDSSNYGYTF. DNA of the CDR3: TGTGCCAGCCGAGACAGTTCTAACTATGGCTACACCTTC.

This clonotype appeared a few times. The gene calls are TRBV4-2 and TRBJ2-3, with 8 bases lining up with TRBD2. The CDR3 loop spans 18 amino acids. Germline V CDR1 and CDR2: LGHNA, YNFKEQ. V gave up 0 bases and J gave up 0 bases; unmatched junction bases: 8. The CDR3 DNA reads TGTGCCAGCAGCCAAGATAGTCTGGGACTAGGGAGCACAGATACGCAGTATTTT. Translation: CASSQDSLGLGSTDTQYF.

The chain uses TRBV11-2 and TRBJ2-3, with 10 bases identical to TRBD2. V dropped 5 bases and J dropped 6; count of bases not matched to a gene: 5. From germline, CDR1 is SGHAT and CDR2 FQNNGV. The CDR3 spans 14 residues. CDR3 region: CASSVSGGRDTQYF. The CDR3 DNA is TGTGCCAGCAGCGTTAGCGGGGGGCGTGATACGCAGTATTTT.

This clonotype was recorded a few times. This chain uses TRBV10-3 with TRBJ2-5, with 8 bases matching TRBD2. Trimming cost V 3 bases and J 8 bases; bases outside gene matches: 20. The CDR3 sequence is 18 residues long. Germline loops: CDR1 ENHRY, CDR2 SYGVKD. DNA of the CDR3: TGTGCCATCAGTGACCCTACGCTGGACTACTCGGGGGGGGGAACCCAGTACTTC. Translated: CAISDPTLDYSGGGTQYF.

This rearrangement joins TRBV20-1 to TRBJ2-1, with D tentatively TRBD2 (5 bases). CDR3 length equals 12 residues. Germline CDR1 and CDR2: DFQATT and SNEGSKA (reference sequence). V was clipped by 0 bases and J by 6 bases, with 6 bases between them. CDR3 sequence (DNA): TGCAGTGCTAGAGACGGGGTCAATGAGCAGTTCTTC. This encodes CSARDGVNEQFF.

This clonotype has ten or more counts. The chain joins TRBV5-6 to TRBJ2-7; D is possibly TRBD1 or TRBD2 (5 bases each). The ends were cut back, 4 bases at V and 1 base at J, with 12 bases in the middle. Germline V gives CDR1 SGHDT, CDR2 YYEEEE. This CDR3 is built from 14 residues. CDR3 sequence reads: CASSEGTASYEQYF. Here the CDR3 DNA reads TGTGCCAGCAGCGAGGGGACGGCTTCCTACGAGCAGTACTTC.

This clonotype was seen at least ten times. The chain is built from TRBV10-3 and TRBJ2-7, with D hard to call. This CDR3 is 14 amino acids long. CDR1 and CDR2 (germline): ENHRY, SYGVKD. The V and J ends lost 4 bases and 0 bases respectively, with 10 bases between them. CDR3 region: CAISARSDSYEQYF. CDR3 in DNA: TGTGCCATCAGTGCCCGGTCGGACTCCTACGAGCAGTACTTC.